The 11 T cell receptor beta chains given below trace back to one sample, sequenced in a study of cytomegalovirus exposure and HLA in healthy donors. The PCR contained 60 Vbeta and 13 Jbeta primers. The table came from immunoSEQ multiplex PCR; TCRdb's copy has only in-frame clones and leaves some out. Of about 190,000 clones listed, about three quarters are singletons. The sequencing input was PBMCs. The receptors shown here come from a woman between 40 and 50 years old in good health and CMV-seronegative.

For the CDR3, the DNA is TGTGCCAGCAGTTCACAGGGGGTTGGAACTGAAGCTTTCTTT. This codes for CASSSQGVGTEAFF. V gene TRBV28 combines with J gene TRBJ1-1; 8 bases agree with TRBD1. The J segment lost 5 bases and the V segment lost 4 bases, leaving 6 bases of the junction unmatched. Germline loops: CDR1 MDHEN, CDR2 SYDVKM. The CDR3 is 14 amino acids.

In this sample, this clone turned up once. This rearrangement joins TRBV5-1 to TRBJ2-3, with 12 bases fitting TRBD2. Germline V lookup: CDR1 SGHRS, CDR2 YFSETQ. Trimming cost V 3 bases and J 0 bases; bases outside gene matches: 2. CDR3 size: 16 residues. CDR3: CASSYGLAGSTDTQYF. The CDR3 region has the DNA TGCGCCAGCAGCTACGGACTAGCGGGGAGCACAGATACGCAGTATTTT.

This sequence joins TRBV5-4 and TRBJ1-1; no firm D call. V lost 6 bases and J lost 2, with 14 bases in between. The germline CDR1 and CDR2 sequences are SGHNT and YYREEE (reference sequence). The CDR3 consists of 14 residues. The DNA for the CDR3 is TGTGCCAGCACCCTAGACCTTCCTAACACTGAAGCTTTCTTT. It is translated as CASTLDLPNTEAFF.

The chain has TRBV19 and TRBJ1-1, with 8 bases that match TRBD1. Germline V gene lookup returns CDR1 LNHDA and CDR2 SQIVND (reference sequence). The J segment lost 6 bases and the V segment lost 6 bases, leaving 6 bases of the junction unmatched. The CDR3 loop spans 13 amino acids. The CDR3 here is CASSGTGISEAFF. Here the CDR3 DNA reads TGTGCCAGTAGCGGGACAGGTATTTCTGAAGCTTTCTTT.

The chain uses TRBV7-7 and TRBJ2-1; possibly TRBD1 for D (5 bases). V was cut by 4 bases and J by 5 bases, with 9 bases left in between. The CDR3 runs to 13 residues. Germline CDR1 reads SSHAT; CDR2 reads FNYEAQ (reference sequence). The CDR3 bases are TGTGCCAGCAGCTCGGCACAGGACAATGAGCAGTTCTTC. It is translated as CASSSAQDNEQFF. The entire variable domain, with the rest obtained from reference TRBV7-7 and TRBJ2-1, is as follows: GAGVSQSPRYKVTKRGQDVTLRCDPISSHATLYWYQQALGQGPEFLTYFNYEAQPDKSGLPSDRFSAERPEGSISTLTIQRTEQRDSAMYRCASSSAQDNEQFFGPGTRLTVL.

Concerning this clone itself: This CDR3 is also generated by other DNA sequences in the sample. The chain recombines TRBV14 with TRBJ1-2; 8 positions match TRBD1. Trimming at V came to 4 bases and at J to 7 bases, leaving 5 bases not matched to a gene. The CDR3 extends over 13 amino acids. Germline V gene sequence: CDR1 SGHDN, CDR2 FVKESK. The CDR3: CASSPGTGGGYTF. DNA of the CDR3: TGTGCCAGCAGCCCAGGGACAGGAGGTGGCTACACCTTC.

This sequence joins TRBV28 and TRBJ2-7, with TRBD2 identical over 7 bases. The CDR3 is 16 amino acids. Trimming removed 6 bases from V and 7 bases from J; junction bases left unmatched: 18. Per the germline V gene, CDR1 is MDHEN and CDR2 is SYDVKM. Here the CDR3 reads CASSSLGEGGNREQYV. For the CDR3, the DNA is TGTGCCAGCAGCTCCCTGGGTGAGGGAGGGAATCGAGAGCAGTACGTC.

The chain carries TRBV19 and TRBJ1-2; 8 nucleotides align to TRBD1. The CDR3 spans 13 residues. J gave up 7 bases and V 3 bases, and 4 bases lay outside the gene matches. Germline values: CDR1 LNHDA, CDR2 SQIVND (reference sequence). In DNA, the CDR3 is TGTGCCAGTAGTATCCAGGGGGCGCGTGGCTACACCTTC. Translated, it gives CASSIQGARGYTF. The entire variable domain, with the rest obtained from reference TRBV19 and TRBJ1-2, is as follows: DGGITQSPKYLFRKEGQNVTLSCEQNLNHDAMYWYRQDPGQGLRLIYYSQIVNDFQKGDIAEGYSVSREKKESFPLTVTSAQKNPTAFYLCASSIQGARGYTFGSGTRLTVV.

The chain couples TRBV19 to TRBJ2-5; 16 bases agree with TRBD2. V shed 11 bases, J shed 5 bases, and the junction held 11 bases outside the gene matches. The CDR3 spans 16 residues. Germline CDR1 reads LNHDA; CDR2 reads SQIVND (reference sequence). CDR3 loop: CASAGTSGRATETQYF. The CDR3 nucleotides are TGTGCCTCGGCCGGGACTAGCGGGAGGGCGACTGAGACCCAGTACTTC.

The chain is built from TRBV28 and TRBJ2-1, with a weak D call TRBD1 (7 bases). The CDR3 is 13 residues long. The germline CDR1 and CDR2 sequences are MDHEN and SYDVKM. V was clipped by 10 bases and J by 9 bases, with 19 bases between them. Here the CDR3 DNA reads TGTGCCACCCTACGACCAGGGGGGATTGAGCAGTTCTTC. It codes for CATLRPGGIEQFF.

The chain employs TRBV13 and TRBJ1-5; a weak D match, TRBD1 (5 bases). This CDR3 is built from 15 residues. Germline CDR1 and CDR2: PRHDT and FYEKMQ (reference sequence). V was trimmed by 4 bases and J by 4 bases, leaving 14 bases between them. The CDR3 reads CASSSSGLGNQPQHF. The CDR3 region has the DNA TGTGCCAGCAGCTCATCAGGGCTGGGGAATCAGCCCCAGCATTTT.